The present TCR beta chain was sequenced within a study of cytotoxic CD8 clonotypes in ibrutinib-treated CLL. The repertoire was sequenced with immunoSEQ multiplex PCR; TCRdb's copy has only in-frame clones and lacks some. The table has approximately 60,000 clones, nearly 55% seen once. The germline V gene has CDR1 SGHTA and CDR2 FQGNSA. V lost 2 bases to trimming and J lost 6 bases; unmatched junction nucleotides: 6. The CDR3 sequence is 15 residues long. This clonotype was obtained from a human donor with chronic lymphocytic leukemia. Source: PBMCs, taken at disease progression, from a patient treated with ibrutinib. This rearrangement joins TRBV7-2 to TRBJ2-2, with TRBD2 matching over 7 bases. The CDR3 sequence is CASSLSLAASGELFF. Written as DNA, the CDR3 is TGTGCCAGCAGCTTAAGCCTAGCGGCCTCCGGGGAGCTGTTTTTT.